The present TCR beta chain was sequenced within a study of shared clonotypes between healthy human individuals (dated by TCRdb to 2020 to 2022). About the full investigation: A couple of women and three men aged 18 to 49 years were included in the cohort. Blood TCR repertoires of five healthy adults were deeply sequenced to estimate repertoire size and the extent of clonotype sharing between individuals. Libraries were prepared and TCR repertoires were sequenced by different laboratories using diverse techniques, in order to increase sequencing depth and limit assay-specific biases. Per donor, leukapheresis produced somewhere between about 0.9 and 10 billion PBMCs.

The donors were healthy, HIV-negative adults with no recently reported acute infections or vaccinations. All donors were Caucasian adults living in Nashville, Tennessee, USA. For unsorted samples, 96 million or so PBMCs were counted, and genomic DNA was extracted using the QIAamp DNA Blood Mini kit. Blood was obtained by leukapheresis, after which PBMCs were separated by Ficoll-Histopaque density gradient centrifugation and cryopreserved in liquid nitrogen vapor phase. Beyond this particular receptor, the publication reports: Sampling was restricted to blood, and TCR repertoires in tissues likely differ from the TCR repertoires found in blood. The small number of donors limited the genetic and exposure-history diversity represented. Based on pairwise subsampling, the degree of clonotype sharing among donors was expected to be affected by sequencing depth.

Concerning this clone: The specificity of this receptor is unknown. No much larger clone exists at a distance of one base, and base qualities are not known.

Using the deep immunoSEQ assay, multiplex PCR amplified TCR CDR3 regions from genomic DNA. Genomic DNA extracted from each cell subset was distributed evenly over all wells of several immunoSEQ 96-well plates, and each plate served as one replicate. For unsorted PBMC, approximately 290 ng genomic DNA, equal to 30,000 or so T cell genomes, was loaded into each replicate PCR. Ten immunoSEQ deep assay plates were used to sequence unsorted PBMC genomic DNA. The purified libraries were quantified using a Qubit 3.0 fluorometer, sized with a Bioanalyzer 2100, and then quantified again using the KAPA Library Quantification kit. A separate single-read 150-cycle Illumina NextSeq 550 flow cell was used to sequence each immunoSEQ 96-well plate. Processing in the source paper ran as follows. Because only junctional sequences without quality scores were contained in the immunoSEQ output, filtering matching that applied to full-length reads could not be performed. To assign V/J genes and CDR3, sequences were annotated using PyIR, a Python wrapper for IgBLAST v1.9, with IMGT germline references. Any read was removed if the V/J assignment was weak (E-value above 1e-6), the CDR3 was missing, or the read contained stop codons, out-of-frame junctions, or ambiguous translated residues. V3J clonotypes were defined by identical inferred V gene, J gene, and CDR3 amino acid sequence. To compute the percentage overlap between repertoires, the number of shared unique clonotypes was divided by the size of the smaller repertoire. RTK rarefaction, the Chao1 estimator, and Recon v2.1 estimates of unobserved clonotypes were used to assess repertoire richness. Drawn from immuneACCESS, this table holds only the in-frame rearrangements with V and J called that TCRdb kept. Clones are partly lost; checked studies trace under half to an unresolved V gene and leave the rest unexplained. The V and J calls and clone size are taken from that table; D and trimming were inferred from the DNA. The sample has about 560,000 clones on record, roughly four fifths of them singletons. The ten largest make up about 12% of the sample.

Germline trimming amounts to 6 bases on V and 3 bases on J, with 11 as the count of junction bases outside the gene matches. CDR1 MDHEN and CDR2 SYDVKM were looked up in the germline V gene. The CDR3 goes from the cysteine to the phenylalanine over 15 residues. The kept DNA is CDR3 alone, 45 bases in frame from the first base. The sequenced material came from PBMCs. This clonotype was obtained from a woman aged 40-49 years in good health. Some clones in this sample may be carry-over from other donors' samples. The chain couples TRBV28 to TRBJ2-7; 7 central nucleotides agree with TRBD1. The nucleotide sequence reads TGTGCCAGCAGCATTAGGGGGACAGTTCTCTACGAGCAGTACTTC. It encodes CASSIRGTVLYEQYF.